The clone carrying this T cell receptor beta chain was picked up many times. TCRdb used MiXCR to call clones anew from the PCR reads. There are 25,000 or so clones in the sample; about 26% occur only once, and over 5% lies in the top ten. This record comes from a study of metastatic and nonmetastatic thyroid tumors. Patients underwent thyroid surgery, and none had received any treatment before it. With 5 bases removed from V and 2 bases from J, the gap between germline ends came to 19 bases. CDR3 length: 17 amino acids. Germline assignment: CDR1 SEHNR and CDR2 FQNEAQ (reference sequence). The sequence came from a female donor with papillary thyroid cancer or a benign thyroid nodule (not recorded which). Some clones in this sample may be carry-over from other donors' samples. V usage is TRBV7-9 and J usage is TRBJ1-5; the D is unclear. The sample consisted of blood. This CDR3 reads CASSPLPAGTGNQPQHF. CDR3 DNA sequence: TGTGCCAGCAGCCCACTACCGGCGGGAACAGGCAATCAGCCCCAGCATTTT.